Listed below are T cell receptor beta chains from one sample, sequenced in a study of blood T cell repertoires in COVID-19. TCRdb's table, derived via immunoSEQ multiplex PCR, lists solely in-frame clones and lacks some. This sample has some 170,000 clones, with roughly 82% found just once. The sample taken for sequencing was peripheral blood. The receptors originated from a woman between 65 and 79 years old with acute or convalescent COVID-19. CDR3s include the opening cysteine and the closing phenylalanine or tryptophan. A D gene is named only where the DNA matches it firmly. Part of the rows lack a size; the others show once, few, many or a class for expanded clones.

d_call clone_size j_call v_call cdr3_aa cdr3_nt
TRBD2 NA TRBJ2-3 TRBV5-4 CASSAGAGTIYGTDTQYF TGTGCCAGCAGCGCCGGAGCGGGGACCATATATGGCACAGATACGCAGTATTTT
NA NA TRBJ1-6 TRBV7-2 CASSSDRSSYNSPLHF TGTGCCAGCAGTTCCGACAGGAGCTCCTATAATTCACCCCTCCACTTT
TRBD2 NA TRBJ2-1 TRBV5-1 CASSLGLASNEQFF TGCGCCAGCAGCTTGGGACTAGCGTCCAATGAGCAGTTCTTC
NA once TRBJ1-1 TRBV11-2 CASSLGRSVNTEAFF TGTGCCAGCAGCTTGGGGCGGAGCGTGAACACTGAAGCTTTCTTT
NA NA TRBJ2-5 TRBV7-6 CASSLYSGQGWETQYF TGTGCCAGCAGCTTATACTCTGGGCAGGGGTGGGAGACCCAGTACTTC
NA NA TRBJ1-2 TRBV10-2 CASSGGGINYGYTF TGCGCCAGCAGTGGCGGCGGTATAAACTATGGCTACACCTTC
NA NA TRBJ1-2 TRBV7-9 CASSHEAGYTF TGTGCCAGCAGCCATGAGGCTGGCTACACCTTC
TRBD2 NA TRBJ2-1 TRBV5-4 CASSLDIAGGQNEQFF TGTGCCAGCAGCTTGGACATAGCGGGAGGGCAAAATGAGCAGTTCTTC
TRBD2 NA TRBJ2-2 TRBV7-3 CASSLSGRGTGELFF TGTGCCAGCAGCTTATCGGGGAGGGGCACCGGGGAGCTGTTTTTT
NA NA TRBJ2-3 TRBV18 CASSPIRVDTQYF TGTGCCAGCTCACCGATAAGAGTCGATACGCAGTATTTT
TRBD1 NA TRBJ2-2 TRBV7-9 CASSSRDRGGSGELFF TGTGCCAGCAGCTCACGGGACAGGGGAGGATCCGGGGAGCTGTTTTTT
NA NA TRBJ1-1 TRBV2 CASNRQVNTEAFF TGTGCCAGCAATCGACAGGTGAACACTGAAGCTTTCTTT
NA NA TRBJ1-1 TRBV6-8 CASSYQGMNTEAFF TGTGCCAGCAGTTACCAGGGGATGAACACTGAAGCTTTCTTT
TRBD1 NA TRBJ1-3 TRBV7-9 CASSFGQGAGNTIYF TGTGCCAGCAGCTTCGGACAGGGCGCTGGAAACACCATATATTTT
TRBD2 many TRBJ2-7 TRBV6-5 CASTRIRGGGSEQYF TGTGCCAGCACTAGAATTCGCGGGGGGGGATCCGAGCAGTACTTC
NA NA TRBJ2-1 TRBV18 CASSPIGSSSHYNEQFF TGTGCCAGCTCCCCCATAGGTAGCAGTTCTCACTACAATGAGCAGTTCTTC
NA NA TRBJ1-2 TRBV18 CASSLVGRYDYTF TGTGCCAGCTCATTGGTCGGGAGGTATGACTACACCTTC